The sequence of this T cell receptor beta chain was determined in a study of T-cell memory formation after mild COVID-19. Study-wide findings and caveats: Clones that shrank (day 15 to 85) were balanced CD4/CD8, whereas later expanders leaned CD4+.

Germline V gene sequence: CDR1 KGHDR, CDR2 SFDVKD. The length of the CDR3 is 15 residues. V gave up 3 bases and J gave up 6 bases; unmatched junction bases: 7. One entry per CDR3 protein, called by TCRdb with MiXCR from the 5' RACE reads. The sample holds roughly 400,000 distinct CDR3 sequences, 18% seen once. Of note for this clonotype: Its antigen is not known.

The sequenced sample was PBMCs or a T cell subset sorted from them (not recorded which). This TCR came from a man younger than 35 who had mild COVID-19 (a few samples of this study predate the infection). Cell type and time point are not known. The chain has TRBV24-1 and TRBJ2-3; 8 positions match TRBD2. CDR3 residues: CATSDPGTRGDTQYF. The CDR3, as DNA: TGTGCCACCAGTGATCCCGGGACTAGGGGGGATACGCAGTATTTT.